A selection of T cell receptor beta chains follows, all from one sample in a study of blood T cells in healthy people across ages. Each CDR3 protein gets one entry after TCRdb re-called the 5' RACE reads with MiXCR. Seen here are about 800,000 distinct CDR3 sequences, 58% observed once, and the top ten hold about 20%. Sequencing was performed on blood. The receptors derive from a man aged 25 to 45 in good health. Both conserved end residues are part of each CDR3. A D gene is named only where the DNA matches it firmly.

CDR3: CASSRDQGRGQFF
J: TRBJ2-1
V: TRBV11-1
D: NA

CDR3: CASSGGTSGSNEQFF
J: TRBJ2-1
V: TRBV9
D: TRBD2

CDR3: CASSTPPGSQETQYF
J: TRBJ2-5
V: TRBV2
D: NA

CDR3: CASSPTGPANIQYF
J: TRBJ2-4
V: TRBV6-5
D: NA

CDR3: CASSYSGTPNQPQHF
J: TRBJ1-5
V: TRBV7-9
D: NA

CDR3: CSARTSGRGSGEQYF
J: TRBJ2-7
V: TRBV20-1
D: TRBD2

CDR3: CASSFDGQGASSGRVADTQYF
J: TRBJ2-3
V: TRBV28
D: NA

CDR3: CSAPSNYEQYF
J: TRBJ2-7
V: TRBV20-1
D: NA

CDR3: CASSLVGSTEAFF
J: TRBJ1-1
V: TRBV7-9
D: NA

CDR3: CSVEVGPLWGYEQYF
J: TRBJ2-7
V: TRBV29-1
D: NA

CDR3: CAINRKGSEQFF
J: TRBJ2-1
V: TRBV10-3
D: NA

CDR3: CASSYSAGQFF
J: TRBJ2-1
V: TRBV6-6
D: NA